The T cell receptor (beta chain) described here comes from a study of CD8+CD57+ T cells in acquired aplastic anemia. Whole-study context: On average, sorted CD4+ and CD8+ cells gave 3 to 3.5 ug of DNA.

The V end was cut by 1 base, the J end by 8 bases, with 14 bases between. The CDR3 has 13 residues. Germline CDR1 reads SQVTM; CDR2 reads ANQGSEA. As regards this clonotype: No antigen is known for it.

TCR beta VDJ and CDR3 profiling used genomic DNA as template. TCRdb used MiXCR to reprocess the reads, holding one entry per CDR3 protein. The table records 300,000 or so distinct CDR3 sequences, roughly 50% of them present only once. Whole-study results and caveats: Patients and controls turned out to have twenty-nine CD8+ CDR3 sequences in common. Simpson's diversity of CD8+ cells was not significantly different in patients compared with controls.

The J gene is TRBJ1-2, the V gene TRBV29-1, with TRBD1 as a possible D gene (6 bases). Sequencing was done on a sample of sorted CD4+, CD8+, or CD8+CD57+ T cells (not recorded which) from PBMCs. The TCR was taken from a human donor with severe aplastic anemia or a healthy control (not recorded which). The CDR3 bases are TGCAGCGTTGAAGTAGGGACAACTAGAGGCTACACCTTC. It yields the protein CSVEVGTTRGYTF.